A single sample is the source of the 26 T cell receptor beta chains below, sequenced in a study of cytomegalovirus exposure and HLA in healthy donors. The protocol was immunoSEQ multiplex PCR, while the TCRdb copy is restricted to in-frame clones and leaves out a portion. The sample has 90,000 to 100,000 clones; approximately 93% are singletons. The sequenced sample was PBMCs. All receptors come from a woman aged 25 to 39 in good health and CMV-seropositive.

V is TRBV27 and J is TRBJ2-7; TRBD2 aligns across 9 bases. CDR1 and CDR2 from the germline V gene are MNHEY and SMNVEV (reference sequence). The CDR3 spans 15 residues. With 3 bases clipped from V and 0 bases from J, the junction kept 3 bases outside the gene matches. The chain's CDR3 is CASSFASGASYEQYF. CDR3 nucleotide sequence: TGTGCCAGCAGTTTTGCTAGCGGGGCCTCCTACGAGCAGTACTTC.

The chain carries TRBV25-1 and TRBJ2-3, with TRBD2 identical over 7 bases. CDR1 is MGHDK, CDR2 SYGVNS, per germline. The CDR3 runs 15 residues. Unmatched junction bases numbered 4, after V lost 4 bases and J lost 0 bases. The chain's CDR3 is CASSVAGASTDTQYF. In DNA, the CDR3 is TGTGCCAGCAGTGTCGCGGGAGCTAGCACAGATACGCAGTATTTT.

This CDR3 reads CASSLAGPGTVVDEQYF. The DNA for the CDR3 is TGTGCCAGCTCACTCGCGGGGCCCGGGACAGTCGTGGACGAGCAGTACTTC. The chain has TRBV18 and TRBJ2-7; maybe TRBD1 (7 bases). The CDR3 spans 17 residues. Trimming left V 4 bases short and J 5 bases short, with 24 bases between. Per the germline V gene, CDR1 is KGHSH and CDR2 is LQKENI.

The chain links TRBV7-2 to TRBJ2-1; a weak D match, TRBD2 (5 bases). Trimming removed 2 bases from V and 7 bases from J, with 15 bases in between. The CDR3 covers 15 residues. Germline V gene lookup returns CDR1 SGHTA and CDR2 FQGNSA. CDR3 in amino acids: CASSLFLPGKNEQFF. CDR3 coding DNA: TGTGCCAGCAGCTTATTTCTGCCGGGAAAGAATGAGCAGTTCTTC. The whole variable domain, remainder taken from reference TRBV7-2 and TRBJ2-1, is GAGVSQSPSNKVTEKGKDVELRCDPISGHTALYWYRQSLGQGLEFLIYFQGNSAPDKSGLPSDRFSAERTGGSVSTLTIQRTQQEDSAVYLCASSLFLPGKNEQFFGPGTRLTVL.

This chain joins TRBV9 and TRBJ2-5; D gene unclear. The CDR3 has 15 residues. Germline V lookup: CDR1 SGDLS, CDR2 YYNGEE. V was pared by 6 bases and J by 1 base, with 16 bases between. The CDR3 bases are TGTGCCAGCACCCCGACTCCCCATCCCCAAGAGACCCAGTACTTC. As protein: CASTPTPHPQETQYF.

The J gene is TRBJ2-7, the V gene TRBV28, with 9 bases fitting TRBD2. After removal of 2 bases from V and 3 bases from J, the junction contained 5 bases not matched to a gene. This CDR3 region has 15 residues. The germline V gene encodes CDR1 MDHEN and CDR2 SYDVKM. The CDR3 loop reads CASSLTSGFIYEQYF. CDR3 DNA sequence: TGTGCCAGCAGTTTAACTAGCGGGTTCATCTACGAGCAGTACTTC.

The V and J genes are TRBV30 and TRBJ1-4, with 7 bases matching TRBD1. Trimming removed 3 bases from V and 7 bases from J; junction bases left unmatched: 5. The CDR3 contains 13 residues. Germline V gene lookup returns CDR1 GTSNPN and CDR2 SVGIG (reference sequence). The DNA of the CDR3 is TGTGCCTGGAGCCGACAGGGAGGTGAAAAACTGTTTTTT. Protein sequence: CAWSRQGGEKLFF.

The chain joins TRBV5-6 to TRBJ1-1; D not resolved. This CDR3 has 15 residues. CDR1 is SGHDT, CDR2 YYEEEE, per germline. The V end was cut by 2 bases, the J end by 8 bases, with 19 bases between. CDR3: CASSFYSTSKWEAFF. Written as DNA, the CDR3 is TGTGCCAGCAGCTTTTACAGCACCTCGAAGTGGGAAGCTTTCTTT.

The chain carries TRBV28 and TRBJ2-7, with D maybe TRBD2 (5 bases). The CDR3 is 15 amino acids. V lost 5 bases and J 5 bases, leaving 19 bases between the germline ends. Germline V gene lookup returns CDR1 MDHEN and CDR2 SYDVKM. The CDR3 sequence is CASSPPSLPTHEQYF. As DNA, the CDR3 is TGTGCCAGCAGTCCTCCTAGCTTACCCACCCACGAGCAGTACTTC. The full variable domain, rest sourced from reference TRBV28 and TRBJ2-7, is DVKVTQSSRYLVKRTGEKVFLECVQDMDHENMFWYRQDPGLGLRLIYFSYDVKMKEKGDIPEGYSVSREKKERFSLILESASTNQTSMYLCASSPPSLPTHEQYFGPGTRLTVT.

J is TRBJ2-6 and V is TRBV19, with TRBD1 identical over 7 bases. Germline CDR1 is LNHDA and CDR2 is SQIVND (reference sequence). CDR3 length: 18 residues. The trim removed 5 bases at V and 1 base at J, leaving 11 bases unmatched. The CDR3 sequence is CASSDQGVKRSGANVLTF. The CDR3 DNA is TGTGCCAGTAGTGACCAGGGGGTCAAGCGATCTGGGGCCAACGTCCTGACTTTC.

The rearrangement links TRBV27 to TRBJ2-3, with D perhaps matching TRBD2 (6 bases). The germline V gene encodes CDR1 MNHEY and CDR2 SMNVEV (reference sequence). This CDR3 region has 16 residues. V lost 5 bases and J 6 bases, leaving 21 bases between the germline ends. The CDR3 DNA sequence: TGTGCCAGCAGTCCCCTTCCCTACGGGAGCTGGGATACGCAGTATTTT. Its translation: CASSPLPYGSWDTQYF.

The chain couples TRBV7-2 to TRBJ1-5; the match to TRBD1 covers 8 bases. V shed 5 bases, J shed 0 bases, and the junction held 3 bases outside the gene matches. The CDR3 has 15 residues. Germline CDR1 reads SGHTA; CDR2 reads FQGNSA. CDR3 sequence (DNA): TGTGCCAGCAGCAACAGGGGGGGTAGCAATCAGCCCCAGCATTTT. Its protein is CASSNRGGSNQPQHF.

The chain combines TRBV2 with TRBJ2-7; no definite D call. The CDR3 is made up of 11 amino acids. Germline-derived CDR1 and CDR2 are SNHLY and FYNNEI. V lost 4 bases to trimming and J lost 4 bases, with 5 bases between them. The CDR3 coding sequence is TGTGCCAGCAGTGCCCTGTACGAGCAGTACTTC. Translation: CASSALYEQYF.

The chain uses TRBV5-1 and TRBJ1-2, with no clear D. This CDR3 spans 12 amino acids. V gave up 0 bases and J gave up 6 bases, with 6 bases separating them. Germline lookup yields CDR1 SGHRS and CDR2 YFSETQ. The CDR3 loop reads CASSLAGNGYTF. Written as DNA, the CDR3 is TGCGCCAGCAGCTTGGCGGGGAATGGCTACACCTTC.

This clone was seen just once. This chain links TRBV2 with TRBJ2-1, with a weak D call TRBD1 (5 bases). V dropped 8 bases and J dropped 7 bases, with 18 bases sitting between them. The V gene's germline CDR1 is SNHLY and CDR2 FYNNEI. The CDR3 length is 14 residues. As DNA, the CDR3 is TGTGCCAGCCAAGTGATAGGGAAGGGGAATGAGCAGTTCTTC. This sequence encodes CASQVIGKGNEQFF. Combining the CDR3 with reference TRBV2 and TRBJ2-1 gives the whole variable domain EPEVTQTPSHQVTQMGQEVILRCVPISNHLYFYWYRQILGQKVEFLVSFYNNEISEKSEIFDDQFSVERPDGSNFTLKIRSTKLEDSAMYFCASQVIGKGNEQFFGPGTRLTVL.

For the CDR3, the DNA is TGTGCCAGCAGTGCCGACAGGGTGTTTCCTAACAATGAGCAGTTCTTC. Residues: CASSADRVFPNNEQFF. The chain is built from TRBV6-6 and TRBJ2-1; 7 bases are shared with TRBD1. CDR3 length: 16 residues. Germline CDR1 MNHNY, CDR2 SVGAGI (reference sequence). V lost 5 bases, J lost 5 bases, and 12 bases stayed unmatched.

V and J are TRBV2 and TRBJ2-2, with TRBD2 matching over 9 bases. Germline V gives CDR1 SNHLY, CDR2 FYNNEI. V lost 1 base and J lost 7; bases outside the gene matches: 7. CDR3 size: 16 residues. Here the CDR3 reads CASSEVALAGIGELFF. The CDR3 DNA sequence: TGTGCCAGCAGTGAAGTGGCTCTAGCGGGAATCGGGGAGCTGTTTTTT.

V and J are TRBV23-1 and TRBJ1-2, with 8 positions matching TRBD1. TRBV23-1 is classed as an ORF, of uncertain function. J lost 2 bases, V lost 2 bases, and 10 bases had no gene match. This CDR3 contains 17 residues. The CDR3 nucleotides read TGCGCCAGCAGTCAAAGGACAGGGCCCGCGTTGAACTATGGCTACACCTTC. As protein: CASSQRTGPALNYGYTF.

The V gene is TRBV7-9, the J gene TRBJ2-7; D gene uncertain. CDR3 length: 14 residues. Trimming took 3 bases from V and 3 from J, leaving 12 bases between them. The germline CDR1 and CDR2 sequences are SEHNR and FQNEAQ (reference sequence). The CDR3 DNA follows: TGTGCCAGCAGCTTCACCGACCTAGGCTACGAGCAGTACTTC. This translates into CASSFTDLGYEQYF.

The chain has TRBV27 and TRBJ2-2, with TRBD2 identical over 7 bases. From germline, CDR1 is MNHEY and CDR2 SMNVEV (reference sequence). CDR3 size: 15 residues. Trimming at V came to 3 bases and at J to 4 bases, leaving 5 bases not matched to a gene. Here the CDR3 reads CASSFRGGSTGELFF. CDR3 DNA: TGTGCCAGCAGTTTCCGCGGGGGTTCCACCGGGGAGCTGTTTTTT.

CDR3 sequence: CASSWELGQETQYF. The CDR3 region has the DNA TGTGCCAGCAGCTGGGAGTTGGGCCAAGAGACCCAGTACTTC. This chain uses TRBV5-6 with TRBJ2-5; TRBD2 might be the D (5 bases). CDR1 and CDR2 (germline): SGHDT, YYEEEE. V shed 3 bases and J shed 1 base, with 10 bases lying between them. The CDR3 length is 14 residues.

This chain joins TRBV19 and TRBJ2-1; possibly TRBD1 for D (6 bases). The CDR3 sequence is 17 residues long. From germline, CDR1 is LNHDA and CDR2 SQIVND (reference sequence). V lost 6 bases and J 3 bases, leaving 21 bases between the germline ends. The DNA of the CDR3 is TGTGCCAGTAGCGACAACCTCGGACAGTTATTCTACAATGAGCAGTTCTTC. As protein: CASSDNLGQLFYNEQFF.

The chain uses TRBV5-1 and TRBJ2-5; D might be TRBD1 (6 bases). Deletions cut 5 bases from V and 3 bases from J, with 11 bases between. Germline V lookup: CDR1 SGHRS, CDR2 YFSETQ. The CDR3 sequence is 13 residues long. The CDR3 DNA follows: TGCGCCAGCAGAGATAGGGGGAAAGAGACCCAGTACTTC. Translation: CASRDRGKETQYF. Using reference TRBV5-1 and TRBJ2-5 for the parts outside the CDR3, the full variable domain is KAGVTQTPRYLIKTRGQQVTLSCSPISGHRSVSWYQQTPGQGLQFLFEYFSETQRNKGNFPGRFSGRQFSNSRSEMNVSTLELGDSALYLCASRDRGKETQYFGPGTRLLVL.

The V gene is TRBV30, the J gene TRBJ2-7; D is unresolved. V gave up 0 bases and J gave up 2 bases, with 5 bases separating them. The germline V gene encodes CDR1 GTSNPN and CDR2 SVGIG (reference sequence). This CDR3 spans 12 amino acids. CDR3 in DNA: TGTGCCTGGAGTGTACAGCCCTACGAGCAGTACTTC. Protein sequence: CAWSVQPYEQYF.

The rearrangement uses TRBV9 and TRBJ2-3, with 10 bases that match TRBD2. Per the germline V gene, CDR1 is SGDLS and CDR2 is YYNGEE. CDR3 length: 16 residues. With 4 bases clipped from V and 1 base from J, the junction kept 6 bases outside the gene matches. The CDR3 region is CASSPAGTSGTDTQYF. In nucleotides, the CDR3 is TGTGCCAGCAGCCCAGCCGGGACTAGCGGCACAGATACGCAGTATTTT.

This chain connects TRBV21-1 to TRBJ2-1; the table's D call of TRBD1 was not tested on the DNA. TRBV21-1 is a pseudogene segment. The length of the CDR3 is 15 residues. The DNA of the CDR3 is TGTGCCAGCAGCAAAGTTTGGGCGAATTACAATGAGCAGTTCTTC. Its translation is CASSKVWANYNEQFF.